A selection of T cell receptor beta chains follows, all from one sample in a study of CD8+CD57+ T cells in acquired aplastic anemia. Each CDR3 protein gets one entry after TCRdb re-called the reads with MiXCR. This sample has fewer than 250,000 distinct CDR3 sequences, with under 50% found just once. Sequences were obtained from sorted CD4+, CD8+, or CD8+CD57+ T cells (not recorded which) from PBMCs. The receptors were sampled from a human donor with aplastic anemia. Both conserved end residues are part of each CDR3. A D gene is named only where the DNA matches it firmly. For some rows the clone size is stated as once, few or many, or as a class when expanded; others skip it.

j_call clone_size v_call d_call cdr3_nt cdr3_aa
TRBJ1-5 NA TRBV9 NA TGTGCCAGCAGCGTAGTCCTAACAGGGAATCAGCCCCAGCATTTT CASSVVLTGNQPQHF
TRBJ1-1 many TRBV9 NA TGTGCCAGCAGCGTCGGGGCAGGGTCGGGCACTGAAGCTTTCTTT CASSVGAGSGTEAFF
TRBJ2-1 many TRBV14 TRBD1 TGTGCCAGCAGCCCTCGGGACAGGGGATATGAGCAGTTCTTC CASSPRDRGYEQFF
TRBJ2-5 NA TRBV20-1 TRBD1 TGCAGTGCCAAGACAGGGGGCGCAGGAGAGACCCAGTACTTC CSAKTGGAGETQYF
TRBJ2-3 NA TRBV20-1 NA TGCAGTGCTAGAGGGTCAGTTGGGGCAGGGGATACGCAGTATTTT CSARGSVGAGDTQYF
TRBJ1-5 few TRBV12-3/TRBV12-4 TRBD1 TGTGCCAGCAGTTGGGACAGGGGCCATAGCAATCCGCCCCAGCATTTT CASSWDRGHSNPPQHF
TRBJ1-6 many TRBV20-1 TRBD1 TGCAGTGCTAGGGTAAGGACAGGGGAGGATAATTCACCCCTCCACTTT CSARVRTGEDNSPLHF
TRBJ1-2 few TRBV5-6 TRBD1 TGTGCCAGCAGCCCCGGGACAGGGGCCCTCCACTATGGCTACACCTTC CASSPGTGALHYGYTF
TRBJ1-1 many TRBV5-1 NA TGCGCCAGCAGCCTTTTTGTTGGCGGCGTTCAGAACACTGAAGCTTTCTTT CASSLFVGGVQNTEAFF
TRBJ2-2 NA TRBV7-2 TRBD2 TGTGCCAGCAGCACCGGGACTAGCGGGGGAAGAGGCGGGGAGCTGTTTTTT CASSTGTSGGRGGELFF
TRBJ2-5 many TRBV7-3 TRBD2 TGTGCCAGCAGCCGAAGCGGGGGGGCCGGGGAGACCCAGTACTTC CASSRSGGAGETQYF
TRBJ2-3 many TRBV11-3 NA TGTGCCAGCAGCTTAGCACGGGGTACAGATACGCAGTATTTT CASSLARGTDTQYF
TRBJ1-4 many TRBV5-1 NA TGCGCCACCCGGGTATCAGGGTATCATAATGAAAAACTGTTTTTT CATRVSGYHNEKLFF
TRBJ2-3 NA TRBV29-1 TRBD2 TGCAGCGTTGAAGATGGGTTCCGGACTAGCGGGACCACAGATATGCAGTATTTT CSVEDGFRTSGTTDMQYF
TRBJ2-3 many TRBV10-3 TRBD1 TGTGCCATCGGGGCTGACAGGGGGGCAGATACGCAGTATTTT CAIGADRGADTQYF
TRBJ2-5 NA TRBV4-1 TRBD2 TGCGCCAGCAGCCAAGAGCGGGGGGGCCCAGAGACCCAGTACTTC CASSQERGGPETQYF
TRBJ1-5 few TRBV7-2 NA TGTGCCAGCAGCCCGAGTGAGGGTGTTGGACAGCCCCAGCATTTT CASSPSEGVGQPQHF
TRBJ1-2 few TRBV20-1 NA TGCAGTGCTCTATCCTACGACCCAGTAAGCGGCTACACCTTC CSALSYDPVSGYTF
TRBJ1-5 NA TRBV19 NA TGTGCCAGCCTCGAGTGGGGGAGCAATCAGCCCCAGCATTTT CASLEWGSNQPQHF
TRBJ1-3 NA TRBV29-1 NA TGCAGTGCTACAAAGACTGAGGGAAACACCATATATTTT CSATKTEGNTIYF
TRBJ1-1 many TRBV29-1 NA TGCAGCGTCGAGGGGGGGTACTTGAACACTGAAGCTTTCTTT CSVEGGYLNTEAFF
TRBJ2-3 NA TRBV10-1 TRBD1 TGCGCCAGCAGTGAGAGGACAGGCTACACAGATACGCAGTATTTT CASSERTGYTDTQYF
TRBJ2-1 many TRBV10-3 NA TGTGCCACCCGCGGCGAAGGCGGGCCTGCCTCCAATGAGCAGTTCTTC CATRGEGGPASNEQFF
TRBJ2-7 NA TRBV24-1 TRBD1 TGTGCCACCAGTGATAACAGGGGCGATCCCTACGAGCAGTACTTC CATSDNRGDPYEQYF
TRBJ2-7 few TRBV19 TRBD1 TGTGCCAGTAGCCCAGGGGGCCGATCCTACGAGCAGTACTTC CASSPGGRSYEQYF
TRBJ2-1 NA TRBV10-3 TRBD2 TGTGCCATCAGTGGAACTAGCGGACTTACCAATGAGCAGTTCTTC CAISGTSGLTNEQFF
TRBJ1-4 many TRBV12-3/TRBV12-4 NA TGTGCCAGCAGTTTAAGGGATGCAACTAATGAAAAACTGTTTTTT CASSLRDATNEKLFF
TRBJ2-3 few TRBV10-3 TRBD2 TGTGCCATCAGTGAAGGACTAGCGGGGACCACAGATACGCAGTATTTT CAISEGLAGTTDTQYF
TRBJ1-6 NA TRBV20-1 NA TGCAGTGCTACCGACGGGGGAACGAATTCACCCCTCCACTTT CSATDGGTNSPLHF
TRBJ2-7 few TRBV15 NA TGTGCCACCAGCAGAGATCGAGGGCAGGGTATGGACGAGCAGTACTTC CATSRDRGQGMDEQYF
TRBJ1-2 many TRBV5-8 NA TGTGCCAGCAGCTTGGTGAGAGGGGGCTATGGCTACACCTTC CASSLVRGGYGYTF
TRBJ2-3 NA TRBV25-1 NA TGTGCCAGCAGTGATAATCGGCGGGGAGACACAGATACGCAGTATTTT CASSDNRRGDTDTQYF
TRBJ2-7 NA TRBV15 NA TGTGCCACCAGCACTTACCGAGGCTACGAGCAGTACTTC CATSTYRGYEQYF